The source of this T cell receptor (beta chain) is a study of Graves' ophthalmopathy and Graves' hyperthyroidism. Study results and limitations: With a specificity of around 76% and a sensitivity of 70.59%, the model predicted ophthalmopathy progression.

Concerning this clonotype: Antigen: not known.

TCR beta CDR3 amplification used RNA transcripts. After a first-round RT-PCR with HTBI primers, a second-round multiplex PCR was run. TCRdb re-derived calls from the multiplex PCR reads in MiXCR, one entry per CDR3 protein. The sample lists 300,000 to 350,000 distinct CDR3 sequences, roughly 15% seen once, with over 9% in the top ten. This CDR3 comprises 14 residues. Trimming shortened V by 6 bases and J by 9 bases, and 15 bases separated the two germline ends. Germline lookup yields CDR1 SNHLY and CDR2 FYNNEI. The sequence was obtained from an adult man with Graves' ophthalmopathy. The sequencing sample was made of peripheral blood. This chain uses TRBV2 with TRBJ1-6, with unresolved D. This CDR3 is CASRSLKYGSPLHF. DNA for the CDR3: TGTGCCAGCAGATCTCTAAAGTATGGTTCACCCCTCCACTTT.